This T cell receptor beta chain was recovered during a study of T cell repertoires in cytomegalovirus infection. Across the whole study: Indications came from public TCR beta signatures; they pointed to CMV infection and to a matching HLA type. Findings and caveats of the study: Carriers of CMV plus the relevant HLA were identified by cumulative public TCR beta family frequency. Dominating the ex vivo response were HLA-C-restricted CMV-specific TCR beta clonotypes.

This clonotype has ten or more counts. Its antigen is undetermined. The CDR3 is 19 amino acids. Germline CDR1 reads MGHRA; CDR2 reads YSYEKL. The junction had 12 bases not matched to a gene; V was cut back by 4 bases and J by 4 bases. TCRdb used MiXCR to reprocess the reads, holding one entry per CDR3 protein. The sample carries a few hundred thousand distinct CDR3 sequences, approximately 14% recorded once. The sequenced sample consisted of PBMCs. The receptor comes from a human donor in good health (CMV status not recorded). Some clones in this sample may be carry-over from other donors' samples. The chain employs TRBV4-1 and TRBJ2-1; 14 nucleotides align to TRBD2. This CDR3 reads CASSPRLAGGQLVYNEQFF. CDR3 DNA: TGCGCCAGCAGCCCTCGACTAGCGGGGGGGCAATTGGTTTACAATGAGCAGTTCTTC.